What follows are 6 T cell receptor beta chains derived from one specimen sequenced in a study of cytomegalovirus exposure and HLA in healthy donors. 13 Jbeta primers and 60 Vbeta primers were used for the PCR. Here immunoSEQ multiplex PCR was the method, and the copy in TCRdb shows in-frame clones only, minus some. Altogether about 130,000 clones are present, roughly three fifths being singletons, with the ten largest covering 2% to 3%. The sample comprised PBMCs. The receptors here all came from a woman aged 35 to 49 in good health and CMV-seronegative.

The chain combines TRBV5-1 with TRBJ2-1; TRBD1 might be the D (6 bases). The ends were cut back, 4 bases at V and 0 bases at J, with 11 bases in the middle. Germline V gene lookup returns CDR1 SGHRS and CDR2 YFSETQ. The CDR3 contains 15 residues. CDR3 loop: CASSVDSRSYNEQFF. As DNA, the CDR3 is TGCGCCAGCAGCGTGGACAGCCGCTCCTACAATGAGCAGTTCTTC.

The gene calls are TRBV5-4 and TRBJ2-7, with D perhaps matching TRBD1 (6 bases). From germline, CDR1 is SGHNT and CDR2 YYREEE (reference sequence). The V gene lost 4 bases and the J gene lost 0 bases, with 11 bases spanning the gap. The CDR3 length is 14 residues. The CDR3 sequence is CASSLQGISYEQYF. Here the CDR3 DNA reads TGTGCCAGCAGCCTACAGGGTATCTCCTACGAGCAGTACTTC.

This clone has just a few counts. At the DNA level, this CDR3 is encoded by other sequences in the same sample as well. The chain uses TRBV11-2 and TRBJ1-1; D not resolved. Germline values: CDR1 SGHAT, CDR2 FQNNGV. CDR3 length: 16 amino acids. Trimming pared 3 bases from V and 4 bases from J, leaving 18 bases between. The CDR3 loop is CASSLDGGWGSTEAFF. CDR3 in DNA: TGTGCCAGCAGCTTGGACGGAGGATGGGGTAGCACTGAAGCTTTCTTT.

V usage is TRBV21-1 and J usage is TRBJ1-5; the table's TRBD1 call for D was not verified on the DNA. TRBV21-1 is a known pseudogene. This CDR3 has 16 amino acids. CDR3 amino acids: CASSILRTGGRQPQHF. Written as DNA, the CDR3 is TGTGCCAGCAGCATACTCCGGACAGGTGGGCGACAGCCCCAGCATTTT.

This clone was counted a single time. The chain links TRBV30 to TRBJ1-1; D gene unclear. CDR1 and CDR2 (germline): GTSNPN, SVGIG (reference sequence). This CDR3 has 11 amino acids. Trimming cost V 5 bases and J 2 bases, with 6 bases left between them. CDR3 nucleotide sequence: TGTGCCTGGGACATAAACACTGAAGCTTTCTTT. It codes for CAWDINTEAFF.

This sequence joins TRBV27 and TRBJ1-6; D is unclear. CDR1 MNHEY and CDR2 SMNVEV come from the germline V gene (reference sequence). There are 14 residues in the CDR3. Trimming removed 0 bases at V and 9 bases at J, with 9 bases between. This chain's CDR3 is CASSLSRDGSPLHF. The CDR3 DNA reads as TGTGCCAGCAGTTTATCGCGGGATGGTTCACCCCTCCACTTT.